Listed below are T cell receptor beta chains from one sample, sequenced in a study of T cells in Graves' hyperthyroidism and ophthalmopathy. TCRdb reanalysed the multiplex PCR reads using MiXCR and keeps one entry per CDR3 protein. The sample includes about 840,000 distinct CDR3 sequences, roughly 37% of them seen just once. The specimen was blood. The receptor set was obtained from a man in his late teens or twenties with Graves' hyperthyroidism. The CDR3 runs from the conserved cysteine through the conserved F or W. Fields, in order: CDR3 length, J gene, V gene, clone size, D gene, CDR3 DNA, CDR3 protein. The D gene is left open where the match is weak. Clone size is shown for a subset of rows, as once, few, many or a class of expanded clone.

length: 12; J: TRBJ2-7; V: TRBV12-3/TRBV12-4; size: many; D: .; DNA: TGTGCCAGCAGGTCGGGGGTGGGCGAGCAGTACTTC; CDR3: CASRSGVGEQYF
length: 15; J: TRBJ2-7; V: TRBV19; size: many; D: .; DNA: TGTGCCAGTAGTATGTTGGGTAGTAAGACCTACGAGCAGTACTTC; CDR3: CASSMLGSKTYEQYF
length: 15; J: TRBJ1-1; V: TRBV7-2; size: .; D: .; DNA: TGTGCCAGCGGCTTGATCGGCACCCTGAACACTGAAGCTTTCTTT; CDR3: CASGLIGTLNTEAFF
length: 14; J: TRBJ2-5; V: TRBV5-8; size: few; D: .; DNA: TGTGCCAGCAGCTGGAGGACAGAGATAGAGACCCAGTACTTC; CDR3: CASSWRTEIETQYF
length: 14; J: TRBJ2-5; V: TRBV12-3/TRBV12-4; size: many; D: .; DNA: TGTGCCAGCAGTTATGGGCAGGTCCAAGAGACCCAGTACTTC; CDR3: CASSYGQVQETQYF
length: 15; J: TRBJ1-1; V: TRBV28; size: .; D: .; DNA: TGTGCCAGCAGTTCCTTGGACAGCAGAAACACTGAAGCTTTCTTT; CDR3: CASSSLDSRNTEAFF
length: 12; J: TRBJ1-2; V: TRBV12-3/TRBV12-4; size: .; D: .; DNA: TGTGCCAGCAGTTATCCCAACTATGGCTACACCTTC; CDR3: CASSYPNYGYTF
length: 12; J: TRBJ2-7; V: TRBV7-4; size: .; D: TRBD1; DNA: TGTGCCAGCAGTTACAGGGGGCTCGAGCAGTACTTC; CDR3: CASSYRGLEQYF
length: 15; J: TRBJ2-2; V: TRBV7-9; size: many; D: TRBD1; DNA: TGTGCCAGCAGCTTCGACAGGGGAAACACCGGGGAGCTGTTTTTT; CDR3: CASSFDRGNTGELFF
length: 13; J: TRBJ1-2; V: TRBV12-3/TRBV12-4; size: few; D: .; DNA: TGTGCCAGCACCCCGGACCGTAACTATGGCTACACCTTC; CDR3: CASTPDRNYGYTF
length: 19; J: TRBJ1-5; V: TRBV19; size: few; D: .; DNA: TGTGCCAGTAGTATCTCGTTCGGGGGGGGCACCGGTAGCAATCAGCCCCAGCATTTT; CDR3: CASSISFGGGTGSNQPQHF
length: 14; J: TRBJ1-6; V: TRBV7-9; size: .; D: .; DNA: TGTGCCAGCAGCCCCCCGGGGGGGCTCTCACCCCTCCACTTT; CDR3: CASSPPGGLSPLHF
length: 16; J: TRBJ1-1; V: TRBV29-1; size: .; D: TRBD1; DNA: TGCAGCGTTGATCGGGACAGCATCGGACGGGCCACTGAAGCTTTCTTT; CDR3: CSVDRDSIGRATEAFF
length: 16; J: TRBJ1-5; V: TRBV19; size: few; D: .; DNA: TGTGCCAGTGCCGGGACACCGAATTTTAGCAATCAGCCCCAGCATTTT; CDR3: CASAGTPNFSNQPQHF
length: 12; J: TRBJ1-5; V: TRBV20-1; size: .; D: TRBD1; DNA: TGCAGTGCCTTCAGGGGGCGGGAGACCCAGCATTTT; CDR3: CSAFRGRETQHF
length: 12; J: TRBJ2-5; V: TRBV20-1; size: .; D: .; DNA: TGCAGTGCTAGAGAAGGGGACGAGACCCAGTACTTC; CDR3: CSAREGDETQYF
length: 16; J: TRBJ1-1; V: TRBV28; size: many; D: TRBD1; DNA: TGTGCCAGCAGCCCAGCCCCGACAGGGAGGGCCACTGAAGCTTTCTTT; CDR3: CASSPAPTGRATEAFF
length: 15; J: TRBJ1-4; V: TRBV7-9; size: .; D: TRBD1; DNA: TGTGCCAGCAGCGCCGGACAGGGGGATAATGAAAAACTGTTTTTT; CDR3: CASSAGQGDNEKLFF
length: 13; J: TRBJ1-6; V: TRBV6-5; size: many; D: .; DNA: TGTGCCAGCAGTAGAAACCGTAATTCACCCCTCCACTTT; CDR3: CASSRNRNSPLHF
length: 16; J: TRBJ2-7; V: TRBV7-2; size: few; D: TRBD1; DNA: TGTGCCAGCAGCTCGCCGGGACAGGGGGCGTCGGGTGAGCAGTACTTC; CDR3: CASSSPGQGASGEQYF
length: 13; J: TRBJ2-7; V: TRBV6-6; size: few; D: .; DNA: TGTGCCAGCAGTTACGGGGGGAGGAACGAGCAGTACTTC; CDR3: CASSYGGRNEQYF
length: 16; J: TRBJ2-2; V: TRBV19; size: few; D: TRBD1; DNA: TGTGCCAGTAGGCTCTGGGACAGGGGCTACACCGGGGAGCTGTTTTTT; CDR3: CASRLWDRGYTGELFF
length: 15; J: TRBJ2-5; V: TRBV7-8; size: .; D: TRBD1; DNA: TGTGCCAGCAGCACATGGACAGGGGGAGGGGAGACCCAGTACTTC; CDR3: CASSTWTGGGETQYF
length: 13; J: TRBJ2-2; V: TRBV29-1; size: few; D: .; DNA: TGCAGCGTTGACGGCGAGAACACCGGGGAGCTGTTTTTT; CDR3: CSVDGENTGELFF
length: 12; J: TRBJ1-5; V: TRBV5-6; size: .; D: TRBD1; DNA: TGTGCCAGCAGTGAGACAGGGGGAGCCCAGCATTTT; CDR3: CASSETGGAQHF
length: 15; J: TRBJ1-6; V: TRBV7-2; size: many; D: TRBD1; DNA: TGTGCCAGCAGCCCATGGACAGGGCGTGAATCACCCCTCCACTTT; CDR3: CASSPWTGRESPLHF
length: 14; J: TRBJ1-2; V: TRBV5-4; size: .; D: TRBD1; DNA: TGTGCCAGCAGTAAAAGACAGGGTCCGTATGGCTACACCTTC; CDR3: CASSKRQGPYGYTF
length: 12; J: TRBJ2-2; V: TRBV7-2; size: few; D: .; DNA: TGCGCCAGCAGCCAAGGGCCGGGGGAGCTGTTTTTT; CDR3: CASSQGPGELFF
length: 13; J: TRBJ2-7; V: TRBV14; size: few; D: TRBD1; DNA: TGTGCCAGCAGGCTTACAGGGGTTGCGGAGCAGTACTTC; CDR3: CASRLTGVAEQYF
length: 14; J: TRBJ2-2; V: TRBV19; size: many; D: .; DNA: TGTGCCAGTCGGACCCCGAACCGCGTTGGGGAGCTGTTTTTT; CDR3: CASRTPNRVGELFF
length: 16; J: TRBJ2-2; V: TRBV15; size: many; D: TRBD1; DNA: TGTGCCACCAGCTCTCTCGACAGGGTGGGCGCCGGGGAGCTGTTTTTT; CDR3: CATSSLDRVGAGELFF
length: 14; J: TRBJ1-5; V: TRBV10-3; size: .; D: .; DNA: TGTGTCCGTCGGAGGGCAGGAGGCAATCAGCCCCAGCATTTT; CDR3: CVRRRAGGNQPQHF
length: 12; J: TRBJ2-2; V: TRBV20-1; size: .; D: .; DNA: TGCAGTGGCATACAGGTGGTCGGGGAGCTGTTTTTT; CDR3: CSGIQVVGELFF
length: 16; J: TRBJ1-6; V: TRBV9; size: .; D: .; DNA: TGTGCCAGCAGCCCCCGTCGGGGCCCGGAGGGGGCACCCCTCCACTTT; CDR3: CASSPRRGPEGAPLHF
length: 14; J: TRBJ1-5; V: TRBV6-2/TRBV6-3; size: .; D: .; DNA: TGTGCCAGCAGTTACTCGTACAACAATCAGCCCCAGCATTTT; CDR3: CASSYSYNNQPQHF
length: 14; J: TRBJ2-7; V: TRBV19; size: many; D: TRBD1; DNA: TGTGCCAGTAGTCCCGGGACAGCCATCTACGAGCAGTACTTC; CDR3: CASSPGTAIYEQYF
length: 15; J: TRBJ1-1; V: TRBV7-9; size: few; D: .; DNA: TGTGCCAGCAGCTTAATGTCGGGGGTGAGCACTGAAGCTTTCTTT; CDR3: CASSLMSGVSTEAFF
length: 16; J: TRBJ2-5; V: TRBV19; size: few; D: .; DNA: TGTGCCAGTAGTATAGGACAGGAACTGTACCAAGAGACCCAGTACTTC; CDR3: CASSIGQELYQETQYF
length: 14; J: TRBJ1-1; V: TRBV7-2; size: .; D: .; DNA: TGTGCCAGCAGCTCGCGGTGGGGGGACACTGAAGCTTTCTTT; CDR3: CASSSRWGDTEAFF
length: 16; J: TRBJ1-2; V: TRBV2; size: .; D: .; DNA: TGTGCCAGCAGTGACACTTGGACGACGCGGGGCTATGGCTACACCTTC; CDR3: CASSDTWTTRGYGYTF
length: 13; J: TRBJ1-1; V: TRBV5-6; size: .; D: .; DNA: TGTGCCAGCAGCCGTGGTGCGGGGAGCGAAGCTTTCTTT; CDR3: CASSRGAGSEAFF
length: 12; J: TRBJ2-2; V: TRBV7-8; size: few; D: .; DNA: TGTGCCAGCAACCAGGAGGCCGGGGAGCTGTTTTTT; CDR3: CASNQEAGELFF
length: 14; J: TRBJ1-3; V: TRBV29-1; size: many; D: .; DNA: TGCAGCGTGATCGAACGGGACTCTGGAAACACCATATATTTT; CDR3: CSVIERDSGNTIYF
length: 13; J: TRBJ1-2; V: TRBV5-1; size: .; D: .; DNA: TGCGCCAGCAGCTTCGAAGGGCACTATGGCTACACCTTC; CDR3: CASSFEGHYGYTF
length: 16; J: TRBJ1-4; V: TRBV20-1; size: .; D: TRBD1; DNA: TGCAGTGCTACCAGTGCCGGACAGGGCGAAAATGAAAAACTGTTTTTT; CDR3: CSATSAGQGENEKLFF
length: 13; J: TRBJ2-7; V: TRBV10-3; size: once; D: .; DNA: TGTGCCATCAGCCCGGGGGTCTCGTACGAGCAGTACTTC; CDR3: CAISPGVSYEQYF
length: 11; J: TRBJ1-2; V: TRBV29-1; size: .; D: .; DNA: TGCAGCGTTCAGGGAGGTTCTGGAAACACCTTC; CDR3: CSVQGGSGNTF
length: 16; J: TRBJ1-1; V: TRBV5-1; size: .; D: .; DNA: TGCGCCAGCAGCTTGTCGAGGGAGGGGGGACGCACTGAAGCTTTCTTT; CDR3: CASSLSREGGRTEAFF
length: 15; J: TRBJ2-7; V: TRBV28; size: .; D: TRBD1; DNA: TGTGCCAGCAGCCTGGGACAGAAAAGCTCCTACGAGCAGTACTTC; CDR3: CASSLGQKSSYEQYF
length: 15; J: TRBJ1-1; V: TRBV12-3/TRBV12-4; size: .; D: .; DNA: TGTGCCAGCAGTTCTCAAACACCTACGAACACTGAAGCTTTCTTT; CDR3: CASSSQTPTNTEAFF
length: 14; J: TRBJ2-7; V: TRBV5-1; size: .; D: TRBD1; DNA: TGCGCCAGCAGGGTGGAAGACAGGGTCCACGAGCAGTACTTC; CDR3: CASRVEDRVHEQYF
length: 16; J: TRBJ1-1; V: TRBV7-9; size: .; D: .; DNA: TGTACCAGCAGCTTAGATCTGAGGCAGACGAACACTGAAGCTTTCTTT; CDR3: CTSSLDLRQTNTEAFF
length: 10; J: TRBJ1-1; V: TRBV2; size: .; D: .; DNA: TGTGCCAGCAGCCAAGACAGGATTTTCTTT; CDR3: CASSQDRIFF
length: 13; J: TRBJ1-2; V: TRBV19; size: .; D: .; DNA: TGTGCCAGTACTCGAAACTTACAGGGAGGCTACACCTTC; CDR3: CASTRNLQGGYTF
length: 15; J: TRBJ2-7; V: TRBV4-1; size: .; D: .; DNA: TGCGCCAGCAGCCAAGGGGCGACACAAACCTACGAGCAGTACTTC; CDR3: CASSQGATQTYEQYF